The 11 T cell receptor beta chains below all came from one sample that was sequenced in a study of T cells after yellow fever vaccination (dated by TCRdb to about 2019). The receptor library was made with 5' RACE. Sequencing relied on an Illumina HiSeq 2500. Through fastp at Q25 and MiXCR, TCRdb rebuilt clones from the public reads, retaining in-frame beta chains. Every entry covers one CDR3 protein and lists the most common genes and DNA from its rows. For this sample there are a few hundred thousand distinct CDR3 sequences; roughly 8.3% appear just once. Together, the top ten hold 17% of the sample. Interpreted using the paper, the treatment or condition label stands for: live attenuated yellow fever vaccine strain. Sequencing used PBMCs, obtained roughly 46 days after the first yellow fever vaccination. These receptors all come from a man aged 18 to 35 who received the YFV17D yellow fever vaccine.

The rearrangement links TRBV27 to TRBJ2-7, with 10 positions matching TRBD1. Germline V lookup: CDR1 MNHEY, CDR2 SMNVEV (reference sequence). This CDR3 has 15 residues. J was trimmed by 5 bases and V by 4 bases; bases with no gene match: 8. CDR3 loop: CASSSGTGASHEQYF. The CDR3 DNA sequence: TGTGCCAGCAGTTCCGGGACAGGGGCATCCCACGAGCAGTACTTC.

The chain links TRBV5-1 to TRBJ2-6; 8 bases agree with TRBD1. Unmatched junction bases numbered 12, after V lost 7 bases and J lost 12 bases. The V gene's germline CDR1 is SGHRS and CDR2 YFSETQ. CDR3 length: 14 amino acids. CDR3 nucleotide sequence: TGCGCCAGCTTGGAATGGACAGGGATGGGCGTCCTGACTTTC. Its translation is CASLEWTGMGVLTF.

This clonotype was counted between two and nine times. The rearrangement joins TRBV2 to TRBJ2-2, with D unclear. The CDR3 is made up of 15 amino acids. Trimming removed 6 bases from V and 8 bases from J, with 19 bases in between. CDR1 is SNHLY, CDR2 FYNNEI, per germline. The CDR3 coding sequence is TGTGCCAGCAGCCCCGGCTGGATGCAAGCGGGGGAGCTGTTTTTT. Protein product: CASSPGWMQAGELFF.

This clonotype was found a few times. The V call is TRBV12-3 or TRBV12-4, the J call TRBJ2-2; D perhaps matches TRBD2 (6 bases). This CDR3 has 17 amino acids. Between the trimmed V and J ends, which lost 2 bases and 3 bases, there was a span of 16 bases. CDR3 protein: CASSLTRQTRYTGELFF. Here the CDR3 DNA reads TGTGCCAGCAGTTTAACCCGACAGACTAGATACACCGGGGAGCTGTTTTTT.

V and J are TRBV14 and TRBJ2-1, with no clear D. The CDR3 is made up of 11 amino acids. Deletions cut 1 base from V and 10 bases from J, with 5 bases between. The germline CDR1 and CDR2 sequences are SGHDN and FVKESK. The CDR3, as DNA: TGTGCCAGCAGCCAAGGGATAGAGCAGTTCTTC. Its protein is CASSQGIEQFF.

This clonotype was seen a few times. This CDR3 reads CASLSWRESRETQYF. The CDR3 DNA follows: TGTGCCAGCCTATCTTGGAGGGAATCGAGGGAGACCCAGTACTTC. The chain carries TRBV7-9 and TRBJ2-5; weak D call: TRBD2 (6 bases). Germline V gives CDR1 SEHNR, CDR2 FQNEAQ (reference sequence). V was cut by 8 bases and J by 5 bases, with 21 bases left in between. This CDR3 is built from 15 residues.

J is TRBJ2-5 and V is TRBV29-1; D is possibly TRBD1 or TRBD2 (5 bases each). The ends were cut back, 6 bases at V and 3 bases at J, with 14 bases in the middle. The CDR3 is made up of 13 amino acids. In germline, CDR1 is SQVTM, CDR2 ANQGSEA. The CDR3 bases are TGCAGCGTCGAGGGGAGTTCGGAAGAGACCCAGTACTTC. Its protein is CSVEGSSEETQYF.

V is TRBV19 and J is TRBJ2-5; 15 bases align to TRBD2. Germline values: CDR1 LNHDA, CDR2 SQIVND (reference sequence). The CDR3 is 18 residues long. J lost 8 bases, V lost 6 bases, and 16 bases had no gene match. The CDR3 loop reads CASSPGLAGGPHQRTQYF. The CDR3 coding sequence is TGTGCCAGTAGCCCGGGACTAGCGGGGGGCCCGCATCAAAGAACCCAGTACTTC.

The genes are TRBV7-6 and TRBJ1-3; D remains ambiguous. Germline V gene lookup returns CDR1 SGHVS and CDR2 FNYEAQ. V was pared by 5 bases and J by 2 bases, with 7 bases between. The CDR3 contains 13 residues. CDR3 residues: CASSAMTGNTIYF. The CDR3 region has the DNA TGTGCCAGCAGCGCTATGACTGGAAACACCATATATTTT. The full variable domain, rest sourced from reference TRBV7-6 and TRBJ1-3, is GAGVSQSPRYKVTKRGQDVALRCDPISGHVSLYWYRQALGQGPEFLTYFNYEAQQDKSGLPNDRFSAERPEGSISTLTIQRTEQRDSAMYRCASSAMTGNTIYFGEGSWLTVV.

The sample holds a few counts of this clonotype. The chain employs TRBV7-6 and TRBJ2-7; 7 bases are a match to TRBD1. J gave up 2 bases and V 4 bases, and 8 bases lay outside the gene matches. Germline V lookup: CDR1 SGHVS, CDR2 FNYEAQ. This CDR3 has 15 amino acids. The chain's CDR3 is CASSSNDGTAYEQYF. The CDR3 DNA reads as TGTGCCAGCAGCTCCAACGACGGGACAGCCTACGAGCAGTACTTC.

The chain has TRBV7-6 and TRBJ2-7, with D perhaps TRBD1 (6 bases). Trimming stripped 2 bases from V and 3 bases from J, with 14 bases between. The CDR3 covers 15 residues. CDR1 and CDR2 (germline): SGHVS, FNYEAQ. The CDR3 nucleotides are TGTGCCAGCAGCTTACGCCGGGACACCCACTACGAGCAGTACTTC. This sequence encodes CASSLRRDTHYEQYF.